This T cell receptor beta chain stems from a study of response to subunit inactivated influenza vaccine. From the RT-PCR reads, TCRdb called clonotypes with MiXCR, one entry per CDR3 protein. The sample lists approximately 530,000 distinct CDR3 sequences; under 9% were seen once. Only a few counts were recorded for this clonotype. Trimming cost V 11 bases and J 4 bases; bases outside gene matches: 10. This CDR3 region has 15 residues. Germline-derived CDR1 and CDR2 are MDHEN and SYDVKM. This TCR derives from a man aged 50-75 years who received an inactivated influenza vaccine. The V gene is TRBV28, the J gene TRBJ2-3; 12 nucleotides align to TRBD2. The specimen was PBMCs from blood, collected roughly 24 months after vaccination. DNA for the CDR3: TGTGCCCTGTCCCGACTAGCGGGGGAAGCAGATACGCAGTATTTT. This sequence encodes CALSRLAGEADTQYF.